A single sample is the source of the 31 T cell receptor beta chains below, sequenced in a study of shared clonotypes between healthy human individuals. Naive CD8 cells, CD45RO-negative and positively selected for CCR7, excluded terminally differentiated effector memory CD45RA+ cells. The assay was immunoSEQ multiplex PCR, and TCRdb's table has in-frame clones only and misses some. The table records about 2.1 million clones, over 85% of them present only once. Sequences were obtained from naive CD8+ T cells from PBMCs. The receptors here all came from a man between 18 and 29 years old in good health. Some clones in this sample may be carry-over from other donors' samples.

The table lists this clone with a count of one. The CDR3 loop is CASSQDRTAGPFTDTQYF. The CDR3 nucleotides are TGTGCCAGCAGCCAAGACCGGACGGCAGGTCCCTTCACAGATACGCAGTATTTT. The gene calls are TRBV14 and TRBJ2-3, with D uncertain. Germline V gene sequence: CDR1 SGHDN, CDR2 FVKESK. The CDR3 covers 18 residues. V was cut by 0 bases and J by 2 bases, with 18 bases left in between.

The CDR3 is CASSYTDTDTQYF. The CDR3 bases are TGTGCCAGCAGTTACACCGATACAGATACGCAGTATTTT. This chain uses TRBV6-6 with TRBJ2-3; D gene ambiguous. The length of the CDR3 is 13 residues. Trimming removed 2 bases at V and 3 bases at J, with 6 bases between. Germline-derived CDR1 and CDR2 are MNHNY and SVGAGI (reference sequence).

This chain links TRBV30 with TRBJ2-4; D call uncertain. This CDR3 region has 11 residues. The V gene's germline CDR1 is GTSNPN and CDR2 SVGIG (reference sequence). V lost 2 bases and J lost 4, with 3 bases in between. CDR3 nucleotide sequence: TGTGCCTGGAGTATTAAAAACATTCAGTACTTC. It encodes CAWSIKNIQYF.

Worth noting for this clone: Different DNA sequences within this sample yield the same CDR3. This chain joins TRBV28 and TRBJ1-5; D gene unclear. Germline assignment: CDR1 MDHEN and CDR2 SYDVKM. The CDR3 has 12 residues. Trimming cost V 5 bases and J 4 bases, with 6 bases left between them. CDR3 loop: CASSLPNQPQHF. CDR3 in DNA: TGTGCCAGCAGTCTCCCTAATCAGCCCCAGCATTTT.

The J gene is TRBJ2-2, the V gene TRBV6-1, with D possibly being TRBD1 or TRBD2 (6 bases each). V was cut by 7 bases and J by 6 bases, with 12 bases left in between. Germline CDR1 MNHNS, CDR2 SASEGT. The length of the CDR3 is 13 residues. In DNA form, the CDR3 reads TGTGCCAGCAACATAAGGGGGGCCGGGGAGCTGTTTTTT. This codes for CASNIRGAGELFF.

This clone was counted once. V gene TRBV7-2 combines with J gene TRBJ2-7; 13 bases are shared with TRBD2. The CDR3 contains 15 residues. CDR1 is SGHTA and CDR2 is FQGNSA in the germline V gene. The ends lost 5 bases at V and 4 bases at J; junction bases unmatched: 5. CDR3 sequence: CASSEGLAGVYEQYF. CDR3 DNA sequence: TGTGCCAGCAGCGAAGGACTAGCGGGAGTTTACGAGCAGTACTTC.

CDR3 loop: CASSLDIRYEQYF. The CDR3 DNA follows: TGTGCCAGCAGTTTGGACATTCGGTACGAGCAGTACTTC. This rearrangement joins TRBV28 to TRBJ2-7, with a weak D call TRBD1 (5 bases). The V and J ends lost 3 bases and 4 bases respectively, with 10 bases between them. CDR1 MDHEN and CDR2 SYDVKM come from the germline V gene. The CDR3 runs 13 residues.

The V and J genes are TRBV7-3 and TRBJ2-1, with unresolved D. CDR1 SGHTA and CDR2 FQGTGA come from the germline V gene. V was pared by 1 base and J by 7 bases, with 14 bases between. This CDR3 region has 15 residues. The CDR3 sequence: CASSLIRQVKNEQFF. CDR3 sequence (DNA): TGTGCCAGCAGCTTAATTCGGCAGGTTAAGAATGAGCAGTTCTTC. The variable domain in full, with the rest retrieved from reference TRBV7-3 and TRBJ2-1, is GAGVSQTPSNKVTEKGKYVELRCDPISGHTALYWYRQSLGQGPEFLIYFQGTGAADDSGLPNDRFFAVRPEGSVSTLKIQRTERGDSAVYLCASSLIRQVKNEQFFGPGTRLTVL.

The genes are TRBV9 and TRBJ1-2; possibly TRBD1 for D (6 bases). Germline CDR1 reads SGDLS; CDR2 reads YYNGEE. The CDR3 loop spans 14 amino acids. The V end lost 3 bases, the J end lost 2 bases, and 11 bases lay between the germline ends. In DNA form, the CDR3 reads TGTGCCAGCAGCGGCCGGGACAACAACTATGGCTACACCTTC. Translating gives CASSGRDNNYGYTF.

The genes are TRBV4-1 and TRBJ1-1; TRBD1 might be the D (6 bases). This CDR3 comprises 16 residues. Germline CDR1 MGHRA, CDR2 YSYEKL. V gave up 1 base and J gave up 5 bases, with 17 bases separating them. CDR3 coding DNA: TGCGCCAGCAGCCAAGTTGGCAGGGGAACGGGAACTGAAGCTTTCTTT. The encoded protein is CASSQVGRGTGTEAFF.

The V gene is TRBV4-1, the J gene TRBJ2-3; 7 bases line up with TRBD1. V trimming: 4 bases; J trimming: 3 bases; junction bases outside the gene matches: 7. The CDR3 runs 15 residues. Looked up from germline, CDR1 is MGHRA and CDR2 is YSYEKL. In nucleotides, the CDR3 is TGCGCCAGCAGCCTACTGACAGGGTTGACAGATACGCAGTATTTT. This codes for CASSLLTGLTDTQYF.

In DNA form, the CDR3 reads TGTGCCAGCAGTTGGTCCTCGACAGGTGAGGGGCAGTACTTC. Translating gives CASSWSSTGEGQYF. The chain carries TRBV28 and TRBJ2-7, with D perhaps matching TRBD1 (6 bases). CDR3 size: 14 residues. V was shortened by 4 bases and J by 9 bases, with 19 bases between the two germline ends. CDR1 MDHEN and CDR2 SYDVKM come from the germline V gene.

Only one count was recorded for this clone. CDR3 sequence: CASSRGATGELFF. CDR3 bases: TGTGCCAGTAGTCGTGGGGCGACCGGGGAGCTGTTTTTT. The chain links TRBV19 to TRBJ2-2, with a possible D match to TRBD1 (5 bases). Per the germline V gene, CDR1 is LNHDA and CDR2 is SQIVND (reference sequence). With 5 bases removed from V and 5 bases from J, the gap between germline ends came to 9 bases. The CDR3 spans 13 residues.

In regard to this clone: Other DNA sequences in the sample encode the same CDR3. The V and J genes are TRBV27 and TRBJ2-7; D unclear. V lost 3 bases to trimming and J lost 0 bases, with 6 bases between them. Germline V gene data show CDR1 as MNHEY and CDR2 as SMNVEV (reference sequence). CDR3 length equals 13 residues. CDR3 sequence: CASSFGFSYEQYF. CDR3 nucleotides: TGTGCCAGCAGTTTCGGGTTCTCCTACGAGCAGTACTTC.

The rearrangement links TRBV27 to TRBJ2-7, with D possibly being TRBD1 (5 bases). The V gene lost 6 bases and the J gene lost 2 bases, with 20 bases spanning the gap. This CDR3 spans 16 amino acids. Germline V lookup: CDR1 MNHEY, CDR2 SMNVEV (reference sequence). Here the CDR3 reads CASSKGAVGATYEQYF. The CDR3 DNA sequence: TGTGCCAGCAGCAAAGGGGCCGTAGGGGCCACCTACGAGCAGTACTTC.

This clone was counted a single time. V is TRBV11-3 and J is TRBJ2-2; D possibly corresponds to TRBD2 (7 bases). CDR3 length: 16 residues. V dropped 5 bases and J dropped 3 bases, with 16 bases sitting between them. The V gene's germline CDR1 is SGHNT and CDR2 YENEEA. CDR3 region: CASSPRKGGYTGELFF. The CDR3 bases are TGTGCCAGCAGCCCCCGGAAGGGGGGGTACACCGGGGAGCTGTTTTTT.

This chain uses TRBV6-6 with TRBJ2-1, with D perhaps matching TRBD1 or TRBD2 (5 bases each). Germline loops: CDR1 MNHNY, CDR2 SVGAGI (reference sequence). The CDR3 runs to 15 residues. Trimming left V 2 bases short and J 2 bases short, with 10 bases between. The CDR3 DNA is TGTGCCAGCAGTTACGGGACCCATACCTACAATGAGCAGTTCTTC. Its translation: CASSYGTHTYNEQFF.

The rearrangement joins TRBV28 to TRBJ2-7, with 7 bases aligning to TRBD1. V lost 7 bases, J lost 3 bases, and 6 bases stayed unmatched. CDR3 length: 13 residues. The germline V gene has CDR1 MDHEN and CDR2 SYDVKM. CDR3 sequence (DNA): TGTGCCAGCACCGCTTCAGGGGGCTACGAGCAGTACTTC. Protein sequence: CASTASGGYEQYF.

The chain has TRBV4-3 and TRBJ2-1; a weak D match, TRBD2 (5 bases). This CDR3 region has 19 residues. With 0 bases removed from V and 0 bases from J, the gap between germline ends came to 18 bases. Per the germline V gene, CDR1 is LGHNA and CDR2 is YSLEER. The CDR3 is CASSQDRVERSGSYNEQFF. The CDR3 bases are TGCGCCAGCAGCCAAGATCGAGTAGAGCGGAGCGGCTCCTACAATGAGCAGTTCTTC.

Details on this clone: The sample carries other DNA sequences with the same CDR3. V and J are TRBV28 and TRBJ2-5; D is perhaps TRBD2 (5 bases). Trimming left V 6 bases short and J 3 bases short, with 8 bases between. The CDR3 loop spans 12 amino acids. Per germline, CDR1 MDHEN and CDR2 SYDVKM. CDR3 amino acids: CASSPGKETQYF. As DNA, the CDR3 is TGTGCCAGCAGCCCGGGGAAAGAGACCCAGTACTTC. The full variable domain, with the rest looked up from reference TRBV28 and TRBJ2-5, is DVKVTQSSRYLVKRTGEKVFLECVQDMDHENMFWYRQDPGLGLRLIYFSYDVKMKEKGDIPEGYSVSREKKERFSLILESASTNQTSMYLCASSPGKETQYFGPGTRLLVL.

The count of this clone is one. This chain links TRBV6-5 with TRBJ2-5; 10 bases agree with TRBD2. This CDR3 has 15 amino acids. Germline assignment: CDR1 MNHEY and CDR2 SVGAGI. Trimming cost V 0 bases and J 5 bases; bases outside gene matches: 3. CDR3 sequence (DNA): TGTGCCAGCAGTTACTCCCCTAGCGGGAGTGAGACCCAGTACTTC. It codes for CASSYSPSGSETQYF.

The count of this clone is one. This rearrangement joins TRBV28 to TRBJ2-7, with D tentatively TRBD2 (5 bases). Trimming took off 3 bases at V and 5 bases at J, with 11 bases between the two ends. The CDR3 sequence is 13 residues long. Germline lookup yields CDR1 MDHEN and CDR2 SYDVKM. This chain's CDR3 is CASSLMRVHEQYF. The CDR3 nucleotides read TGTGCCAGCAGTTTGATGAGGGTCCACGAGCAGTACTTC. The variable domain in full, completed from reference TRBV28 and TRBJ2-7, reads DVKVTQSSRYLVKRTGEKVFLECVQDMDHENMFWYRQDPGLGLRLIYFSYDVKMKEKGDIPEGYSVSREKKERFSLILESASTNQTSMYLCASSLMRVHEQYFGPGTRLTVT.

The chain links TRBV9 to TRBJ2-3; a weak D match, TRBD2 (7 bases). The V gene's germline CDR1 is SGDLS and CDR2 YYNGEE. The CDR3 covers 15 residues. V was clipped by 3 bases and J by 4 bases, with 15 bases between them. The CDR3 DNA is TGTGCCAGCAGCGCCATGGGGGGGGCCCCAGATACGCAGTATTTT. Protein: CASSAMGGAPDTQYF.

The chain joins TRBV7-9 to TRBJ2-5; 10 nucleotides match TRBD2. CDR3 length: 16 amino acids. V gave up 2 bases and J gave up 5 bases; unmatched junction bases: 8. CDR1 is SEHNR and CDR2 is FQNEAQ in the germline V gene (reference sequence). The CDR3 sequence: CASSLYLAGAGETQYF. The CDR3 DNA reads TGTGCCAGCAGCTTATATCTAGCGGGAGCGGGGGAGACCCAGTACTTC.

CDR3 in amino acids: CASSFRDSFYEQYF. The CDR3 bases are TGTGCCAGCTCATTCCGGGACAGCTTCTACGAGCAGTACTTC. This chain connects TRBV18 to TRBJ2-7, with 7 bases identical to TRBD1. Germline V gene sequence: CDR1 KGHSH, CDR2 LQKENI. The V gene end was trimmed by 5 bases and the J gene end by 3 bases; junction bases not matched to a gene: 7. The CDR3 sequence is 14 residues long.

This rearrangement joins TRBV4-1 to TRBJ1-1, with D unclear. Trimming took 1 base from V and 2 from J, leaving 14 bases between them. The CDR3 has 16 amino acids. From germline, CDR1 is MGHRA and CDR2 YSYEKL. Here the CDR3 reads CASSQVPSLANTEAFF. The CDR3 DNA reads as TGCGCCAGCAGCCAAGTACCCTCCTTGGCCAACACTGAAGCTTTCTTT.

This rearrangement joins TRBV4-1 to TRBJ1-5, with 9 nucleotides matching TRBD1. Germline V CDR1 and CDR2: MGHRA, YSYEKL. The CDR3 loop spans 15 amino acids. The trim removed 6 bases at V and 0 bases at J, leaving 3 bases unmatched. The CDR3 DNA sequence: TGCGCCAGCAGTCCACAGGGGGCTAGCAATCAGCCCCAGCATTTT. This sequence encodes CASSPQGASNQPQHF.

The genes are TRBV7-9 and TRBJ2-7; D unclear. Between the trimmed V and J ends, which lost 5 bases and 3 bases, there was a span of 11 bases. CDR3 size: 13 residues. Germline values: CDR1 SEHNR, CDR2 FQNEAQ (reference sequence). CDR3 sequence (DNA): TGTGCCAGCAGCCCTGGGTCTTACTACGAGCAGTACTTC. It specifies CASSPGSYYEQYF.

This chain links TRBV14 with TRBJ2-1; D may be TRBD2 (5 bases). The CDR3 runs to 18 residues. V dropped 4 bases and J dropped 1 base, with 20 bases sitting between them. Germline CDR1 is SGHDN and CDR2 is FVKESK. Here the CDR3 reads CASSPSGLGIRSYNEQFF. The CDR3 coding sequence is TGTGCCAGCAGCCCGTCGGGGTTAGGGATTCGGTCCTACAATGAGCAGTTCTTC. Complete variable domain (other parts from reference TRBV14 and TRBJ2-1): EAGVTQFPSHSVIEKGQTVTLRCDPISGHDNLYWYRRVMGKEIKFLLHFVKESKQDESGMPNNRFLAERTGGTYSTLKVQPAELEDSGVYFCASSPSGLGIRSYNEQFFGPGTRLTVL.

The gene calls are TRBV15 and TRBJ1-1; D is unresolved. The CDR3 has 15 residues. Between the trimmed V and J ends, which lost 6 bases and 0 bases, there was a span of 14 bases. Per the germline V gene, CDR1 is LNHNV and CDR2 is YYDKDF (reference sequence). The CDR3 region has the DNA TGTGCCACCAGGCCGACGGGATTTATGAACACTGAAGCTTTCTTT. Translation: CATRPTGFMNTEAFF.

The gene calls are TRBV19 and TRBJ2-3; D remains ambiguous. There are 12 residues in the CDR3. CDR1 and CDR2 from the germline V gene are LNHDA and SQIVND (reference sequence). With 0 bases removed from V and 6 bases from J, the gap between germline ends came to 4 bases. This chain's CDR3 is CASSIDLDTQYF. CDR3 nucleotides: TGTGCCAGTAGTATAGATCTCGATACGCAGTATTTT.